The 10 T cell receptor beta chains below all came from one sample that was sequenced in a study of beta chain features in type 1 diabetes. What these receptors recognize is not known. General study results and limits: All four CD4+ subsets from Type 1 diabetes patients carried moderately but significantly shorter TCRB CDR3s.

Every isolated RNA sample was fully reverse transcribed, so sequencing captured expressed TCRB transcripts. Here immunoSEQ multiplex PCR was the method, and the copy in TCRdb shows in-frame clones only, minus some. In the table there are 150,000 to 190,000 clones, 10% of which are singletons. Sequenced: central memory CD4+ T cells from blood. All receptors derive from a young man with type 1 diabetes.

As DNA, the CDR3 is TGTGCCAGCAGCCTCGCCCTGGGCTATAATCAGGGGAAAGAGACCCAGTACTTC. The encoded protein is CASSLALGYNQGKETQYF. The chain couples TRBV7-9 to TRBJ2-5, with D possibly matching TRBD1 (6 bases). CDR1 is SEHNR and CDR2 is FQNEAQ in the germline V gene (reference sequence). Deletions cut 5 bases from V and 3 bases from J, with 25 bases between. The CDR3 runs 18 residues. The full variable domain, with the rest looked up from reference TRBV7-9 and TRBJ2-5, is DTGVSQNPRHKITKRGQNVTFRCDPISEHNRLYWYRQTLGQGPEFLTYFQNEAQLEKSRLLSDRFSAERPKGSFSTLEIQRTEQGDSAMYLCASSLALGYNQGKETQYFGPGTRLLVL.

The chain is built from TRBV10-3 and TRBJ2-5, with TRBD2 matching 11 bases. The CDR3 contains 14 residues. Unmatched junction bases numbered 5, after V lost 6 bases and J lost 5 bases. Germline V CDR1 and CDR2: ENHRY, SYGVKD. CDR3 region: CAIRTSGSLETQYF. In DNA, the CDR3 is TGTGCCATCAGAACTAGCGGGAGCCTGGAGACCCAGTACTTC.

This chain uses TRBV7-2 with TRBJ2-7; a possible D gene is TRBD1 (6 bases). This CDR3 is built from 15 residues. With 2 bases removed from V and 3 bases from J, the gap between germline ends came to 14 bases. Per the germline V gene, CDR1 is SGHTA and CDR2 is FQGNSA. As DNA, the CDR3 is TGTGCCAGCAGCTTACGTAACAGGGTGGACTACGAGCAGTACTTC. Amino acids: CASSLRNRVDYEQYF.

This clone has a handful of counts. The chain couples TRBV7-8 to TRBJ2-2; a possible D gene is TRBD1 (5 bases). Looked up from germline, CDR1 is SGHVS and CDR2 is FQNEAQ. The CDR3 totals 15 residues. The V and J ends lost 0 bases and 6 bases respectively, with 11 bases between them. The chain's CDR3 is CASSLAGPGSGELFF. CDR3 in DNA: TGTGCCAGCAGCTTAGCCGGTCCAGGGTCCGGGGAGCTGTTTTTT.

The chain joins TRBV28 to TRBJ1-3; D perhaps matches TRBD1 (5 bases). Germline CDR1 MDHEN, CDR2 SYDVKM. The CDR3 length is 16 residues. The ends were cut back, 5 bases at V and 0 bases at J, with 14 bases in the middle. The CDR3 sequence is CASSLQGRFSGNTIYF. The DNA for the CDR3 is TGTGCCAGCAGTCTTCAGGGCCGTTTCTCTGGAAACACCATATATTTT.

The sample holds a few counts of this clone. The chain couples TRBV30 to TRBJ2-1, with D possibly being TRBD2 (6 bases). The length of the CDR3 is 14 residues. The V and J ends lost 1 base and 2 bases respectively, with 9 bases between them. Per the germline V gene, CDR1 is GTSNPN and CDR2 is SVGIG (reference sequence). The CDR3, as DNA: TGTGCCTGGAGTGCGGGCGGGGCCTACAATGAGCAGTTCTTC. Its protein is CAWSAGGAYNEQFF. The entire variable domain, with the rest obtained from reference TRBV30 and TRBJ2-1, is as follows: SQTIHQWPATLVQPVGSPLSLECTVEGTSNPNLYWYRQAAGRGLQLLFYSVGIGQISSEVPQNLSASRPQDRQFILSSKKLLLSDSGFYLCAWSAGGAYNEQFFGPGTRLTVL.

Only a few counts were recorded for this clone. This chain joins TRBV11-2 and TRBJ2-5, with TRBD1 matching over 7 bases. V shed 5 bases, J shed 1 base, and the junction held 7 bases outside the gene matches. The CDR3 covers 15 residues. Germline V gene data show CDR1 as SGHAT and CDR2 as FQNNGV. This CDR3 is CASSQGTVSQETQYF. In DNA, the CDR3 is TGTGCCAGCAGCCAAGGGACAGTCTCCCAAGAGACCCAGTACTTC.

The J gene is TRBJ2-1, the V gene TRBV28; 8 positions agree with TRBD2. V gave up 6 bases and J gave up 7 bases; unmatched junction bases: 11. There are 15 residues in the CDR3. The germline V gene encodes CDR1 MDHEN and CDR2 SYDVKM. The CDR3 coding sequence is TGTGCCAGCAGGGGAACGGGACTAGGGAGGAATGAGCAGTTCTTC. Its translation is CASRGTGLGRNEQFF.

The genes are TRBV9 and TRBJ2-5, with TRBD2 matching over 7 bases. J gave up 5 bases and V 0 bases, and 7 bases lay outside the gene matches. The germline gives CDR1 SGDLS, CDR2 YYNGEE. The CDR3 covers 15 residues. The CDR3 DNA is TGTGCCAGCAGCGTAGGCGCGGGAGCTGGCGAGACCCAGTACTTC. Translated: CASSVGAGAGETQYF. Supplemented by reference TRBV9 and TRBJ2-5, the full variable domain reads DSGVTQTPKHLITATGQRVTLRCSPRSGDLSVYWYQQSLDQGLQFLIQYYNGEERAKGNILERFSAQQFPDLHSELNLSSLELGDSALYFCASSVGAGAGETQYFGPGTRLLVL.

CDR3 bases: TGTGCCAGTGAAGGGGCGCGGTTCACTGAAGCTTTCTTT. Translating it yields CASEGARFTEAFF. The V and J genes are TRBV2 and TRBJ1-1; tentative D call: TRBD1 (5 bases). Between the trimmed V and J ends, which lost 9 bases and 4 bases, there was a span of 15 bases. Germline CDR1 SNHLY, CDR2 FYNNEI. The CDR3 spans 13 residues.